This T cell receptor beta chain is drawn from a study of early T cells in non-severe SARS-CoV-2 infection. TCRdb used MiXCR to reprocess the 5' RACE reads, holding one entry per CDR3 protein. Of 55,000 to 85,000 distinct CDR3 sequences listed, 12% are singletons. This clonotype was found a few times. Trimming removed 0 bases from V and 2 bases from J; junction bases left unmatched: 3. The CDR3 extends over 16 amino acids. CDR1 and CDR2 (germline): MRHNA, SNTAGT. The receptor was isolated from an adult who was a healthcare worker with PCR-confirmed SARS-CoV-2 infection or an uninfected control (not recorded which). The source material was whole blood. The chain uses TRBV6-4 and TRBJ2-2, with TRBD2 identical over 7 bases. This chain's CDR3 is CASSDSPGGNTGELFF. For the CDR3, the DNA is TGTGCCAGCAGTGACTCGCCGGGAGGCAACACCGGGGAGCTGTTTTTT.